This T cell receptor (beta chain) was retrieved from a study of blood T cell repertoires in COVID-19. Looking at the study overall: Samples of COVID-19 (acute and convalescent) were obtained from the United States, Italy and Spain. PBMCs, B-cell-depleted T cells, or T cells were the source of the cDNA or gDNA that made up the material.

This CDR3 has 14 residues. Germline V gene sequence: CDR1 SEHNR, CDR2 FQNEAQ (reference sequence). With 11 bases clipped from V and 3 bases from J, the junction kept 9 bases outside the gene matches. In the original analysis: Quantification of nucleated cells was approximated via reference gene primer amplification. Using immunoSEQ multiplex PCR, the repertoire was profiled, and TCRdb retains in-frame clones only, with some absent. That table supplies the V and J calls and clone size; D and trimming were determined from the DNA. The sample lists roughly 140,000 clones; 70% to 85% were seen once. The rearrangement uses TRBV7-9 and TRBJ2-3; 9 nucleotides line up with TRBD2. Specimen: peripheral blood. The sequence was collected from a woman between 45 and 65 years old with acute or convalescent COVID-19. The CDR3 bases are TGTGCCTGGCAGTCTAGCGGGGCAACAGATACGCAGTATTTT. Amino acid sequence: CAWQSSGATDTQYF.